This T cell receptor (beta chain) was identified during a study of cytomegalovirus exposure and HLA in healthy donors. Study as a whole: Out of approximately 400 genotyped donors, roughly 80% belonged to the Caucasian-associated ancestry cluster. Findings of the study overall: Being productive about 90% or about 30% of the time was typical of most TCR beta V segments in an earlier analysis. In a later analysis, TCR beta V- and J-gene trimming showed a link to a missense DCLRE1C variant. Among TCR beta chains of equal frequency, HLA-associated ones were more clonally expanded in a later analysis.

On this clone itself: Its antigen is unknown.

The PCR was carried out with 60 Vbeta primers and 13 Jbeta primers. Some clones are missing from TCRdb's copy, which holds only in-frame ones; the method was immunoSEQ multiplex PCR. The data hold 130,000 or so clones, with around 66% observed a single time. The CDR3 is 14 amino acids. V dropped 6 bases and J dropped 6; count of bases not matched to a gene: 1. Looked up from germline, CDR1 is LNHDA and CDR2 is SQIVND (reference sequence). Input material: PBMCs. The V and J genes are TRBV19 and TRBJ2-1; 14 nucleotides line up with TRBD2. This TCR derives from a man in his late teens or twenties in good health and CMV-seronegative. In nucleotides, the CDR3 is TGTGCCAGTAGGACTAGCGGGAGGGCCAATGAGCAGTTCTTC. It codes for CASRTSGRANEQFF.